This TCR beta chain was identified during a study of cytomegalovirus exposure and HLA in healthy donors (TCRdb year 2017). About the investigation overall: According to an earlier analysis of several hundred of the donors, some 180 million T cells yielded approximately 120 million unique TCR beta sequences and about 300 Gb of sequence data. Roughly 300 gigabases of sequencing data and tens of millions of unique TCR sequences were included in an early release covering under 650 HLA-typed donors. Of the 398 genotyped donors, approximately 83% fell in the genetic ancestry cluster associated with self-reported Caucasian donors. The aim of the study was to test whether cataloging public T cell receptors could identify signatures of past pathogen exposure. The study profiled the T cell repertoires of about 640 subjects by immunosequencing and related them to cytomegalovirus serostatus. In addition to the first cohort of 650 to 800 subjects, a separate validation cohort of 120 different subjects was used. To predict cytomegalovirus infection status, the study brought together high-throughput TCR immunosequencing, statistical association of individual TCRs with disease status, and machine learning. In a later analysis, previously published TCR beta repertoires from fewer than 750 donors were re-analyzed and high-resolution HLA genotyping was added so that TCR occurrence patterns could be studied. Rather than using new phenotypic data, the later analysis identified candidate immune exposures from TCR beta sequences and from how often those sequences occurred across donors. An earlier analysis of approximately 580 of the donors used high-throughput TCR beta sequencing to judge whether each TCR beta V gene segment behaved as functional or pseudogenic. Donor age, sex, ethnicity and CMV serostatus were compiled alongside the repertoire data. In a later genetic analysis, genome-wide SNP genotypes for about 65% of the 666 donors were used, and that subset was treated as a discovery cohort. All discovery cohort repertoires had been generated using a single sequencing platform. HLA typing included class I and class II loci at four-digit resolution. The number of donors typed differed by locus, with 629-630 for A, B, C, DRB1 and DQB1, about 500 for DQA1, under 610 for DPA1, and roughly 450 for DPB1. A handful of DR-DQ haplotypes were handled as single units for association and clustering because linkage in the cohort was strong. Across some 400 genotyped donors of the cohort, an average of about 240,000 unique TCR beta nucleotide sequences per donor were sequenced, and approximately 17% of those sequences were non-productive.

The library came from the immunoSEQ multiplex PCR assay. The multiplex PCR relied on a mix of 60 forward primers for TCR Vbeta segments and 13 reverse primers for TCR Jbeta segments. Amplification of the CDR3 region of rearranged TCR beta genes was performed with a multiplex PCR assay on genomic DNA. On the Illumina HiSeq System, the amplified TCR beta libraries were sequenced as 87-base-pair reads. As for the authors' bioinformatics: A later analysis counted 65 million to 90 million unique TCR beta chains across the 666 repertoires, and about 10 million of these chains were shared by at least two donors. Raw reads were error-corrected and collapsed into unique sequences with a nearest-neighbor algorithm that merged closely related sequences to remove PCR and sequencing errors. CDR3 sequences were aligned to IMGT reference sequences to assign V, D and J gene segments. For a sequence to be retained, a match of at least six nucleotides to both a V gene segment and a J gene segment was required. A rearrangement counted as productive if the CDR3 had no stop codons and remained in frame with V and J, and every other rearrangement counted as non-productive. Following IMGT convention, CDR3 was defined as the stretch from the second conserved V-encoded cysteine to the conserved J-encoded phenylalanine. The earlier analysis of about 590 of the donors excluded sequences that lacked an unambiguous match to a single V gene segment. An earlier analysis of 587 of the donors classified V segments as functional when productive rearrangements were above 56.7% and as segregating when the standard deviation between donors was above 5%. A statistical classification framework was built for diagnosing cytomegalovirus status from the catalog of TCR beta chain sequences. A later analysis assigned V and J genes by comparing TCR nucleotide sequences with IMGT/GENE-DB human TR gene sequences. A later analysis assigned CDR3 sequences and most-parsimonious VDJ recombination scenarios with the TCRdist pipeline. In a later analysis, each TCR beta chain was defined by its CDR3 amino acid sequence together with its V-gene family, and reads without a unique V-gene family were excluded. To address suspected cross-contamination and a sequencing artifact, a later analysis removed 592 highly shared, low-generation-probability nucleotide sequences. For each public chain, a later analysis derived a clonal expansion index from normalized ranks of inferred template counts within each repertoire. In a later analysis, generation probabilities were computed using a VDJ recombination model fitted to out-of-frame rearrangements, and the results were checked against IGoR. A later analysis scored TCR-TCR, TCR-HLA and TCR-CMV co-occurrence with hypergeometric tests, applying a repertoire-size bias correction to TCR pairs. In a later analysis, false discovery rates were estimated by permuting HLA or CMV assignments 20 times. In a later analysis, co-occurring TCRs were grouped with DBSCAN, and TCRdist sequence similarity was added when clustering was performed within HLA-allele-positive subsets. Repertoires with fewer than 30,000 or more than 120,000 public chains were left out of co-occurrence clustering, as were four to six repertoires with anomalous nucleotide sharing. Here the immuneACCESS table is served through TCRdb, limited to in-frame sequences with V and J called. Missing clones are a known gap in these copies; in checked studies unresolved V genes cover under half, and the rest lacks a known reason. V and J calls plus clone size are reproduced from that table; the DNA served to infer D and trimming. The sample table contains 220,000 or so clones; only one count was recorded for around four fifths of them. Roughly 2.5% of the sample lies in the top ten.

Overall results and qualifications from the work: V-gene and J-gene trimming of TCR beta chains was associated with a missense DCLRE1C variant in a later genetic analysis, and the association was replicated in an independent cohort. The classifier was reported to diagnose cytomegalovirus status with high specificity and sensitivity in both the original and validation cohorts. In the study, some 160 TCR beta chains were listed as associated with cytomegalovirus. The presence/absence analyses assumed that sequencing depth was roughly uniform across donors, and that assumption may not be true. Assigning TCR associations to individual alleles was difficult when HLA alleles, especially DR and DQ, strongly co-occurred. A group of highly shared sequence variants was considered likely to be a technical artifact of the sequencing pipeline. Some IMGT-functional V segments, including TRBV6-2 and TRBV6-3, could not be told apart with the 87-base-pair reads, so those segments were excluded. A further reported finding was that TCR beta sequences accurately predicted the HLA-A and HLA-B alleles for most subjects in the first cohort. Most TCR sequences were seen in very few donors, while some public TCRs were found in many individuals. Compared with the approximately 700-donor mean, donors in an Asian-associated ancestry cluster had fewer N-insertions in productive TCRs, according to a later genetic analysis. CMV serostatus was the only immune exposure information available for the cohort. A later analysis reported that several top co-occurrence clusters appeared linked to parvovirus B19, influenza, CMV and Epstein-Barr virus. In a later analysis, about 16,000 TCR beta sequences were associated with specific HLA alleles at a false discovery rate of 0.05. In vitro tests confirmed that three of the cytomegalovirus-associated TCR beta chains recognize cytomegalovirus antigens. Correlated functional status among segregating V segments might be attributable to linkage disequilibrium, but an unknown experimental factor could not be ruled out. A later analysis found that most CMV-associated TCR beta chains appeared HLA-restricted, with HLA associations seemingly driven largely by CMV exposure. A later analysis found that TCR association rates varied across HLA loci, with DRB1 alleles showing the most associated TCRs and HLA-C alleles the fewest. Compared with equally common non-associated chains, HLA-associated TCR beta chains in a later analysis were more clonally expanded and had lower generation probabilities. Because HLA typing was missing for some donors at each locus, association tests included only the typed subset. The earlier analysis of 587 of the donors excluded 15 to 20 rarely observed V segments, including chromosome 9 orphons, because counts were too low. Only TCR beta chains were sequenced in this cohort, and the absence of alpha or paired-chain data limited detectable features. The authors suggested that the approach could potentially be generalized to other disease states and immunological phenotypes. An earlier analysis of approximately 500 of the donors showed that most TCR beta V segments appeared in productive rearrangements either about 87% or about 30% of the time, which broadly matched IMGT annotations.

The cohort consisted of some 670 healthy bone marrow donors. At the time of sampling, every cohort member was nominally healthy, though immune exposures that went unrecorded were likely present. The donor was CMV seronegative and was included in the group of a few hundred seronegative cohort members. A peripheral blood sample was collected from each donor, and TCR beta sequencing was performed on peripheral blood mononuclear cells. The Qiagen DNeasy Blood Extraction Kit was used to extract genomic DNA from the blood cell samples. The CDR3, cysteine through phenylalanine, is 15 amino acids long. Only the CDR3 portion is preserved as DNA: 45 bases, with reading frame beginning at the first base. The germline V gene encodes CDR1 MNHEY and CDR2 SMNVEV (reference sequence). The junction shows trimming of 2 bases on V and 6 bases on J, plus 17 bases between the germline ends. Note on this clone: Its antigen target is currently unknown. The record has no base qualities; no much larger clone is one base away.

The chain is encoded by TRBV27 joined to TRBJ2-7; TRBD2 is a weak D gene call, 6 bases matching. The receptor was derived from a woman in her 40s in good health and CMV-seronegative. The sample consisted of PBMCs. CDR3 loop: CASSLGGTPLREQYF. The sequenced DNA: TGTGCCAGCAGTTTAGGGGGGACCCCCCTTCGCGAGCAGTACTTC.